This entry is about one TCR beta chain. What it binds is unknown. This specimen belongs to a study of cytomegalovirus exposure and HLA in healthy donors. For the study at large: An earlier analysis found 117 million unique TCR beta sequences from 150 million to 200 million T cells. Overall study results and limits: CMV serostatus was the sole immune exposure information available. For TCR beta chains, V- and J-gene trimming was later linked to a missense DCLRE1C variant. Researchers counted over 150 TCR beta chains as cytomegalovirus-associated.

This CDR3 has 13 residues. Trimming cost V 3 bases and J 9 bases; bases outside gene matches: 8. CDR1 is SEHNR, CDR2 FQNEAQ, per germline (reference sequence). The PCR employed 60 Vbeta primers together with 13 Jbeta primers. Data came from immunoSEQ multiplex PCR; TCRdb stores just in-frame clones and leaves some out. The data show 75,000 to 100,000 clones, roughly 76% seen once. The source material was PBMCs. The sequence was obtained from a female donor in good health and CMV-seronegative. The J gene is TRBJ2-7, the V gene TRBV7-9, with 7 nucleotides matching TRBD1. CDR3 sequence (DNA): TGTGCCAGCAGCTTTAATTACAGGGGTGGGCAGTACTTC. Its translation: CASSFNYRGGQYF.